This T cell receptor beta chain was recovered during a study of T cells in Graves' hyperthyroidism and ophthalmopathy. Only a few counts were recorded for this clonotype. CDR1 is SGHRS, CDR2 YFSETQ, per germline. V was cut by 4 bases and J by 2 bases, with 15 bases left in between. The CDR3 is 15 amino acids. Amplification of TCR beta CDR3 regions was performed using RNA transcripts as template. The HTBI primer set was used in a first-round RT-PCR of the TCR CDR3. A single record per CDR3 protein comes from TCRdb applying MiXCR to the multiplex PCR reads. Here the sample spans 640,000 or so distinct CDR3 sequences, roughly 15% being singletons.

The rearrangement links TRBV5-1 to TRBJ2-5, with D hard to call. Sample: blood. The TCR originated in a woman in her 40s with Graves' ophthalmopathy. CDR3 nucleotide sequence: TGCGCCAGCAGCCCATCAACGGCATCACAAGAGACCCAGTACTTC. It is translated as CASSPSTASQETQYF.